These T cell receptor beta chains were read from a single sample in a study of response to subunit inactivated influenza vaccine. TCRdb itself ran the RT-PCR reads through MiXCR, one entry per CDR3 protein. The table has more than 400,000 distinct CDR3 sequences, around 7.9% seen once. Source: PBMCs from blood, taken 23 months after vaccination. These receptors originate from a man in his fifties or sixties who received an inactivated influenza vaccine. The CDR3 runs from the conserved cysteine through the conserved F or W. The order of the fields is V gene, clone size, J gene, D gene, CDR3 length, CDR3 DNA, CDR3 protein. The D gene is left open where the match is weak. Expanded clones get a size class; other rows say once, few or many, or leave the size out.

V gene: TRBV7-2
clone size: many
J gene: TRBJ2-3
D gene: NA
CDR3 length: 12
CDR3 DNA: TGTGCCAGCAGCTCCCTAGCAGATACGCAGTATTTT
CDR3 protein: CASSSLADTQYF

V gene: TRBV4-3
clone size: many
J gene: TRBJ2-7
D gene: NA
CDR3 length: 13
CDR3 DNA: TGCGCCAGCAGCCAAGTGGGGATAGGCGAGCAGTACTTC
CDR3 protein: CASSQVGIGEQYF

V gene: TRBV12-3/TRBV12-4
clone size: many
J gene: TRBJ2-5
D gene: TRBD2
CDR3 length: 16
CDR3 DNA: TGTGCCAGCAGTCACTTAGCGGGGGGCCTGCAAGAGACCCAGTACTTC
CDR3 protein: CASSHLAGGLQETQYF

V gene: TRBV4-3
clone size: NA
J gene: TRBJ2-7
D gene: NA
CDR3 length: 16
CDR3 DNA: TGCGCCAGCAGCCAACCCACCTCCGGAAACGGCTACGAGCAGTACTTC
CDR3 protein: CASSQPTSGNGYEQYF

V gene: TRBV25-1
clone size: many
J gene: TRBJ2-4
D gene: NA
CDR3 length: 13
CDR3 DNA: TGTGCCAGCAGTCCAGAGAACAAAAACATTCAGTACTTC
CDR3 protein: CASSPENKNIQYF

V gene: TRBV19
clone size: NA
J gene: TRBJ1-1
D gene: NA
CDR3 length: 15
CDR3 DNA: TGTGCCAGTAGCGCACCGGGACGGATGAACACTGAAGCTTTCTTT
CDR3 protein: CASSAPGRMNTEAFF

V gene: TRBV12-3/TRBV12-4
clone size: few
J gene: TRBJ2-5
D gene: NA
CDR3 length: 15
CDR3 DNA: TGTGCCAGCAGTATATGGGGACCGCACCAAGAGACCCAGTACTTC
CDR3 protein: CASSIWGPHQETQYF

V gene: TRBV12-3/TRBV12-4
clone size: many
J gene: TRBJ2-2
D gene: NA
CDR3 length: 14
CDR3 DNA: TGTGCCAGCAGTTGGGTACTGGAGGGAGGGGAGCTGTTTTTT
CDR3 protein: CASSWVLEGGELFF

V gene: TRBV11-2
clone size: NA
J gene: TRBJ2-7
D gene: NA
CDR3 length: 15
CDR3 DNA: TGTGCCAGCAGCTTAGCCGTCGGGAGCTCCTACGAGCAGTACTTC
CDR3 protein: CASSLAVGSSYEQYF

V gene: TRBV4-2
clone size: few
J gene: TRBJ1-2
D gene: NA
CDR3 length: 15
CDR3 DNA: TGTGCCAGCAGCCAAGAGGGGACACTTAACTATGGCTACACCTTC
CDR3 protein: CASSQEGTLNYGYTF

V gene: TRBV11-2
clone size: few
J gene: TRBJ2-2
D gene: NA
CDR3 length: 16
CDR3 DNA: TGTGCCAGCAGCTTAGTCGCTAGGGCGAACACCGGGGAGCTGTTTTTT
CDR3 protein: CASSLVARANTGELFF

V gene: TRBV12-3/TRBV12-4
clone size: many
J gene: TRBJ1-5
D gene: NA
CDR3 length: 13
CDR3 DNA: TGTGCCAGCAGCCCGGGGTTTAATCAGCCCCAGCATTTT
CDR3 protein: CASSPGFNQPQHF

V gene: TRBV9
clone size: many
J gene: TRBJ2-2
D gene: NA
CDR3 length: 15
CDR3 DNA: TGTGCCAGCAGCGTCGCAGGGCCCAACACCGGGGAGCTGTTTTTT
CDR3 protein: CASSVAGPNTGELFF

V gene: TRBV11-1
clone size: few
J gene: TRBJ2-3
D gene: NA
CDR3 length: 14
CDR3 DNA: TGTGCCAGCAGCTCCCTAGACTACACAGATACGCAGTATTTT
CDR3 protein: CASSSLDYTDTQYF

V gene: TRBV5-1
clone size: NA
J gene: TRBJ2-5
D gene: TRBD2
CDR3 length: 15
CDR3 DNA: TGCGCCACGTCGAATTCCGGGGCCGGGGGGGAGACCCAGTACTTC
CDR3 protein: CATSNSGAGGETQYF

V gene: TRBV11-1
clone size: NA
J gene: TRBJ2-2
D gene: NA
CDR3 length: 13
CDR3 DNA: TGTGCCAGCAGCTTACTAGAAGGCTGGGAGCTGTTTTTT
CDR3 protein: CASSLLEGWELFF

V gene: TRBV4-2
clone size: NA
J gene: TRBJ1-2
D gene: TRBD1
CDR3 length: 18
CDR3 DNA: TGTGCCAGCAGCCGTATGGTGGCAGGGGGCGCATTCAACTATGGCTACACCTTC
CDR3 protein: CASSRMVAGGAFNYGYTF

V gene: TRBV7-2
clone size: many
J gene: TRBJ1-3
D gene: NA
CDR3 length: 17
CDR3 DNA: TGTGCCAGCAGCTTAGGGCACGCGAGGGGCTCTGGAAACACCATATATTTT
CDR3 protein: CASSLGHARGSGNTIYF

V gene: TRBV7-2
clone size: many
J gene: TRBJ1-5
D gene: NA
CDR3 length: 13
CDR3 DNA: TGTGCCAGCAGCCTGCAGGCCGATCAGCCCCAGCATTTT
CDR3 protein: CASSLQADQPQHF

V gene: TRBV29-1
clone size: many
J gene: TRBJ1-3
D gene: NA
CDR3 length: 14
CDR3 DNA: TGCAGCGTTGGCGGGACGGTTTCTGGAAACACCATATATTTT
CDR3 protein: CSVGGTVSGNTIYF

V gene: TRBV5-6
clone size: many
J gene: TRBJ1-2
D gene: NA
CDR3 length: 12
CDR3 DNA: TGTGCCAGCAGCCCTGGGGTTGGTGGCTACACCTTC
CDR3 protein: CASSPGVGGYTF

V gene: TRBV29-1
clone size: many
J gene: TRBJ1-3
D gene: NA
CDR3 length: 13
CDR3 DNA: TGCAGCGCCCAGACAGAAACTGGAAACACCATATATTTT
CDR3 protein: CSAQTETGNTIYF

V gene: TRBV24-1
clone size: NA
J gene: TRBJ2-3
D gene: TRBD2
CDR3 length: 17
CDR3 DNA: TGTGCCACCAGTGATTTGGGACTAGCGGGAGATAAGGATACGCAGTATTTT
CDR3 protein: CATSDLGLAGDKDTQYF

V gene: TRBV6-5
clone size: few
J gene: TRBJ1-1
D gene: NA
CDR3 length: 14
CDR3 DNA: TGTGCCAGCAGTTACGCGCGGCTTGGGGGTGAAGCTTTCTTT
CDR3 protein: CASSYARLGGEAFF

V gene: TRBV5-1
clone size: few
J gene: TRBJ2-7
D gene: TRBD2
CDR3 length: 15
CDR3 DNA: TGCGCCAGCAGCTTGGGTAGCGGGTCTTCGGTGGAGCAGTACTTC
CDR3 protein: CASSLGSGSSVEQYF

V gene: TRBV7-2
clone size: NA
J gene: TRBJ1-2
D gene: NA
CDR3 length: 15
CDR3 DNA: TGTGCCAGCAGCTTAGTCGCGGGTGCTAACTATGGCTACACCTTC
CDR3 protein: CASSLVAGANYGYTF

V gene: TRBV7-2
clone size: NA
J gene: TRBJ2-5
D gene: NA
CDR3 length: 14
CDR3 DNA: TGTGCCAGCAGCTTAATAATGTCGGGCGGGACCCAGTACTTC
CDR3 protein: CASSLIMSGGTQYF

V gene: TRBV10-3
clone size: NA
J gene: TRBJ2-1
D gene: NA
CDR3 length: 13
CDR3 DNA: TGTGCCATCAGTGAAGGACGGAACAATGAGCAGTTCTTC
CDR3 protein: CAISEGRNNEQFF

V gene: TRBV4-3
clone size: NA
J gene: TRBJ2-7
D gene: TRBD1
CDR3 length: 18
CDR3 DNA: TGCGCCAGCAGCCAAGAGGCTCCGTTGACAGGGTTCTCCTACGAGCAGTACTTC
CDR3 protein: CASSQEAPLTGFSYEQYF

V gene: TRBV7-9
clone size: few
J gene: TRBJ2-5
D gene: TRBD1
CDR3 length: 15
CDR3 DNA: TGTGCCAGCAGCCCGGACAGGTCCAAGAGGGAGACCCAGTACTTC
CDR3 protein: CASSPDRSKRETQYF

V gene: TRBV6-2/TRBV6-3
clone size: NA
J gene: TRBJ1-5
D gene: NA
CDR3 length: 14
CDR3 DNA: TGTGCCAGCAGATTGACAGGCAACAATCAGCCCCAGCATTTT
CDR3 protein: CASRLTGNNQPQHF

V gene: TRBV2
clone size: many
J gene: TRBJ2-3
D gene: NA
CDR3 length: 13
CDR3 DNA: TGTGCCAGCAATGGACCATTCACAGATACGCAGTATTTT
CDR3 protein: CASNGPFTDTQYF

V gene: TRBV29-1
clone size: NA
J gene: TRBJ2-5
D gene: TRBD1
CDR3 length: 13
CDR3 DNA: TGCAGCGTCGCGACAGGGTCGGGGGAGACCCAGTACTTC
CDR3 protein: CSVATGSGETQYF

V gene: TRBV7-2
clone size: few
J gene: TRBJ2-1
D gene: TRBD2
CDR3 length: 15
CDR3 DNA: TGTGCCAGCAGCGGACTAGCGGGAGTTAACAATGAGCAGTTCTTC
CDR3 protein: CASSGLAGVNNEQFF

V gene: TRBV5-6
clone size: NA
J gene: TRBJ1-2
D gene: NA
CDR3 length: 13
CDR3 DNA: TGTGCCAGCAGCCCGGGGGGGCCGGGGGGCTACACCTTC
CDR3 protein: CASSPGGPGGYTF